The rows below give T cell receptor beta chains drawn from one sample of a study of T cell responses to AZD1222 COVID-19 vaccine. The assay was immunoSEQ multiplex PCR, and TCRdb's table has in-frame clones only and misses some. The table records about 99,000 clones, over 75% of them present only once. The input for sequencing was peripheral blood, taken on day 0 of AZD1222 vaccination. The receptors shown here come from an adult in good health. Both conserved end residues are part of each CDR3.

cdr3_length v_call cdr3_aa
12 TRBV9 CASGANTGELFF
16 TRBV11-2 CASSLVGAGGYYTQYF
14 TRBV3-1/TRBV3-2 CASSQDLLLAEQFF
15 TRBV9 CASSVEGGVGNTIYF
18 TRBV5-1 CASSLADEGRTISYEQYF
15 TRBV19 CASSISGTSSLEQYF
14 TRBV2 CASRATTGNYGYTF
14 TRBV27 CATWGLGGTDTQYF
16 TRBV19 CASSPNRGATNEKLFF
13 TRBV11-3 CASSLRSGVEQFF
16 TRBV5-1 CASSPPLAGITDTQYF
15 TRBV18 CASSPAPGGTGKLFF
17 TRBV7-9 CASAGTGVPSTNEKLFF
16 TRBV19 CASSSLTGGLSYEQYF
13 TRBV18 CASSQGQNNEQFF
14 TRBV6-2/TRBV6-3 CASSRQLGTGELFF
13 TRBV7-9 CASSVDRGNTQYF
13 TRBV27 CASSFYLTGELFF
16 TRBV28 CASSSGTWYSSYEQYF
15 TRBV9 CASSPGGQGPTEAFF
11 TRBV30 CAWSVAYEQYF
15 TRBV5-4 CASSRLQGAYTEAFF
14 TRBV20-1 CSASVAGDPLEQYF
13 TRBV19 CASSKKVDSPLHF
14 TRBV27 CASRRQGSTDTQYF
17 TRBV18 CASSPNPGRVSGNTIYF
18 TRBV11-3 CASSLDGRRGPNTGELFF
16 TRBV5-6 CASSLAAVFSYNEQFF
15 TRBV7-6 CASSLENWGTGELFF
16 TRBV4-1 CASSQVWDRGNTEAFF
14 TRBV11-3 CASSYRTTPDEQFF
14 TRBV5-1 CASSPGLAGNEQFF
12 TRBV29-1 CSVCYTGNEQYF